This TCR beta chain was documented in a study of T cells in Graves' hyperthyroidism and ophthalmopathy. The CDR3 length is 15 residues. V dropped 5 bases and J dropped 1; count of bases not matched to a gene: 5. The CDR3 regions of TCR beta were amplified from RNA transcripts. The TCR CDR3 was amplified in a first-round RT-PCR using the HTBI primer set. TCRdb re-called the multiplex PCR reads through MiXCR, storing one row per CDR3 protein. The table includes about 260,000 distinct CDR3 sequences, around 17% detected once. The chain has TRBV12-3 or TRBV12-4 and TRBJ1-1; 9 nucleotides line up with TRBD1. This receptor was identified in a woman between 18 and 30 years old with Graves' ophthalmopathy. Sequenced sample: blood. The CDR3 loop is CASSQTGGGNTEAFF. The CDR3 nucleotides read TGTGCCAGCAGTCAGACAGGGGGAGGGAACACTGAAGCTTTCTTT.